This T cell receptor (beta chain) is drawn from a study of blood T cell repertoires in COVID-19. Study context: Samples taken during acute and convalescent COVID-19 were collected in the United States, Italy and Spain. Sources were T cells, B-cell-depleted T cells, or PBMCs; the material itself was cDNA or gDNA.

Germline loops: CDR1 MGHDK, CDR2 SYGVNS. CDR3 length: 15 amino acids. V was trimmed by 6 bases and J by 7 bases, leaving 21 bases between them. In the original workflow: Amplification of reference gene primers provided the estimated nucleated cell counts. Assay: immunoSEQ multiplex PCR; the TCRdb copy retains only in-frame clones and omits some. That table gives V, J and clone size, and the DNA gave D and trimming. The sample records 350,000 to 450,000 clones, around 87% being singletons. Sequencing used peripheral blood. This chain joins TRBV25-1 and TRBJ1-1, with D perhaps TRBD1 (6 bases). The receptor was derived from a human donor in a cohort sampled during active COVID-19. The CDR3 DNA follows: TGTGCCAGCAGCCGGGACATGGTTGATCTAGGTGAAGCTTTCTTT. The encoded protein is CASSRDMVDLGEAFF.